This TCR beta chain appears in the sequencing data of a study of blood T cell repertoires in COVID-19. V was clipped by 4 bases and J by 12 bases; unmatched bases: 12. CDR1 and CDR2 (germline): MNHEY, SVGEGT. This CDR3 comprises 14 residues. Data came from immunoSEQ multiplex PCR; TCRdb stores just in-frame clones and leaves some out. The data contain around 250,000 clones, about 90% of them singletons. The gene calls are TRBV6-2 or TRBV6-3 and TRBJ2-7, with 10 bases matching TRBD2. What was sequenced was peripheral blood. The receptor comes from a man aged 60-69 years with acute or convalescent COVID-19. CDR3 nucleotide sequence: TGTGCCAGCAGTTCTGGCCTAGCGGGAGCTCCTCCGTACTTC. Its translation: CASSSGLAGAPPYF.